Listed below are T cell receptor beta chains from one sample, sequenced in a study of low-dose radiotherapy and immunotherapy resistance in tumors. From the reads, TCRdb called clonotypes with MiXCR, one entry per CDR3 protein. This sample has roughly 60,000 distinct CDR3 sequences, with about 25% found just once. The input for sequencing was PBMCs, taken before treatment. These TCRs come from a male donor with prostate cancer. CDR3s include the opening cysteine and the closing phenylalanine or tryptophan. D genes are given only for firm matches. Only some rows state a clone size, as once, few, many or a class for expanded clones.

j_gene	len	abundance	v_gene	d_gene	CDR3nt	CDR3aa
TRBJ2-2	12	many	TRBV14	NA	TGTGCCAGCAGCTACCGGAGAGGGGAGCTGTTTTTT	CASSYRRGELFF
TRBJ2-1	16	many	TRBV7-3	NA	TGTGCCAGCAGCTTCGGAGGACTGGTCGGGTACAATGAGCAGTTCTTC	CASSFGGLVGYNEQFF
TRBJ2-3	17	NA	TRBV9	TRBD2	TGTGCCAGCAGCGGATACGGACTAGCGGGGGGCCTTAGGCTGGCGTATTTT	CASSGYGLAGGLRLAYF
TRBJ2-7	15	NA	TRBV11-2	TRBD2	TGTGCCAGCAGCTTAGCGTCTAGCGGCACCTACGAGCAGTACTTC	CASSLASSGTYEQYF
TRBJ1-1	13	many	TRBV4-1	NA	TGCGCCAGCAGCCAAGGCGGGGGGCTTGAAGCTTTCTTT	CASSQGGGLEAFF
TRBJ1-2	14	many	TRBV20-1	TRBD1	TGCAGTGCTAGGGGTCCCGGACAGGGAGCTGGCTACACCTTC	CSARGPGQGAGYTF
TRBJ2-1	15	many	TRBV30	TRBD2	TGTGCCTGGAGGACGGACGGGGGGGTAAAAAATGAGCAGTTCTTC	CAWRTDGGVKNEQFF
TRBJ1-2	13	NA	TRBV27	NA	TGTGCCAGCAGTTTCGGCAGGGACTATGGCTACACCTTC	CASSFGRDYGYTF
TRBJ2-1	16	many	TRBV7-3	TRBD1	TGTGCCAGCAGCTCTACCGGGACAGGGACCTACAATGAGCAGTTCTTC	CASSSTGTGTYNEQFF
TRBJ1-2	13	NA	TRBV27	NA	TGTGCCAGCAGGGGGACACCACCGCTGGGCTACACCTTC	CASRGTPPLGYTF
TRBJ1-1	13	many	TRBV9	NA	TGTGCCAGCAGCTCAGGTGGGAACACTGAAGCTTTCTTT	CASSSGGNTEAFF
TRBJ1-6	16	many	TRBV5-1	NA	TGCGCCAGCAGCTTGGCCGGGAGTGGGTATAATTCACCCCTCCACTTT	CASSLAGSGYNSPLHF
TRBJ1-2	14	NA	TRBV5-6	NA	TGTGCCAGCAGCCACGGTGAGGGGTTAGGTGGCTACACCTTC	CASSHGEGLGGYTF
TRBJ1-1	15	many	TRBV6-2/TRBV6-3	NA	TGTGCCAGCAGCCCTAGGCAAGGGAAGAACACTGAAGCTTTCTTT	CASSPRQGKNTEAFF
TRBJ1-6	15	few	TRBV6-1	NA	TGTGCCAGCAGTGAAAATCCTAGGGGCCACTCACCCCTCCACTTT	CASSENPRGHSPLHF
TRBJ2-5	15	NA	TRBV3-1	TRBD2	TGTGCCAGCAGCCAAGCACTAGCGGGAGGAGAGACCCAGTACTTC	CASSQALAGGETQYF
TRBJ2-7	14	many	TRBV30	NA	TGTGCCTGGAATCCCACCGGCGGAACCTACGAGCAGTACTTC	CAWNPTGGTYEQYF
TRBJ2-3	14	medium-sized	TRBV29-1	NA	TGCAGCTACCGGGCGCTTGAAAGCACAGATACGCAGTATTTT	CSYRALESTDTQYF
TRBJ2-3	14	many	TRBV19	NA	TGTGCCTCCCGAGACCGGCTCCACACAGATACGCAGTATTTT	CASRDRLHTDTQYF
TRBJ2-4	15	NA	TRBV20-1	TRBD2	TGCAGTGCTATCCAGCGGGAGCTCGCCAAAAACATTCAGTACTTC	CSAIQRELAKNIQYF
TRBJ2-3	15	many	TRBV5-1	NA	TGCGCCAGCAAGAGGGATACTTCTAGCACAGATACGCAGTATTTT	CASKRDTSSTDTQYF
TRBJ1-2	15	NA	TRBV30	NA	TGTGCCTGGAGGCTCCCGGGGAGCGCTAACTATGGCTACACCTTC	CAWRLPGSANYGYTF
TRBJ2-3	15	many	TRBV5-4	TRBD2	TGTGCCAGCAGCCCAGGGACTAGCGGCCTTATGACGCAGTATTTT	CASSPGTSGLMTQYF
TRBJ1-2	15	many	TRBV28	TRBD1	TGTGCCAGTAGTTTAAGCAGGGGGCAGGGGAGTGGCTACACCTTC	CASSLSRGQGSGYTF
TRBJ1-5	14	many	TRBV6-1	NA	TGTGCCAGCACCGGGACACGAAGCAATCAGCCCCAGCATTTT	CASTGTRSNQPQHF
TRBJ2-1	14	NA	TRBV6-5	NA	TGTGCCAGCAGTGGAACATTCGGGGTAGTTGAGCAGTTCTTC	CASSGTFGVVEQFF
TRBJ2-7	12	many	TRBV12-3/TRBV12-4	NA	TGTGCCAGCAGTACCAGGGGTCTGGAGCAGTACTTC	CASSTRGLEQYF
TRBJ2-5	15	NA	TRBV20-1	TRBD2	TGCAGTGCTAGTCCCCTAGCGGGAGGGCACGAGACCCAGTACTTC	CSASPLAGGHETQYF
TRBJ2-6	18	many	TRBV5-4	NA	TGTGCCAGCAGCGAACAGGTGGGGGCTCTCTCTGGGGCCAACGTCCTGACTTTC	CASSEQVGALSGANVLTF
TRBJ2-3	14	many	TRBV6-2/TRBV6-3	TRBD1	TGTGCCAGCAGTGTGACAGGGGTCGCAGATACGCAGTATTTT	CASSVTGVADTQYF
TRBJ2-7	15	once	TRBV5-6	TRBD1	TGTGCCAGCAGCAGACGGACAGGGGTGGGCTACGAGCAGTACTTC	CASSRRTGVGYEQYF
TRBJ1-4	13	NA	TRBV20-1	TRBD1	TGCAGTGCGGCGGGACAGGGAGGTGAAAAACTGTTTTTT	CSAAGQGGEKLFF
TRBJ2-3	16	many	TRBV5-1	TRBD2	TGCGCCAGCAGCTTGGTTCTAGCGGGTGGTTCAGATACGCAGTATTTT	CASSLVLAGGSDTQYF
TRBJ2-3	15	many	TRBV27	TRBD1	TGTGCCAGCAGTCGAACAGGGGCAGGCACAGATACGCAGTATTTT	CASSRTGAGTDTQYF
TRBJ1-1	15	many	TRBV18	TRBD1	TGTGCCAGCTCATCCAATTACGACAGGGACACTGAAGCTTTCTTT	CASSSNYDRDTEAFF
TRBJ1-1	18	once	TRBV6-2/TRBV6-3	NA	TGTGCCAGCAGTGAAATCCGGGCCAATACCCCCGAGAACACTGAAGCTTTCTTT	CASSEIRANTPENTEAFF
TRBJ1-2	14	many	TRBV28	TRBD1	TGTGCCAGCAGTTCTCCGGGACAGGAAAGGGGCTACACCTTC	CASSSPGQERGYTF
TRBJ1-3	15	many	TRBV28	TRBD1	TGTGCCAGCAGCTCCCCGGGACAGGGATTCGACACCATATATTTT	CASSSPGQGFDTIYF
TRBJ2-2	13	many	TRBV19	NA	TGTGCCAGTAGTCAGTCTTTGGGCGGGGAGCTGTTTTTT	CASSQSLGGELFF
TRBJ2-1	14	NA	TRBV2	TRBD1	TGTGCCAGCAGTGCATCAGACAGGGCCCAGCGGCAGTTCTTC	CASSASDRAQRQFF
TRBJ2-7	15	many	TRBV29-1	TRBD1	TGCAGCGTTGTAAAGGGGACAGGGGGCTCCTACGAGCAGTACTTC	CSVVKGTGGSYEQYF
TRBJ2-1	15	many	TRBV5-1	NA	TGCGCCAGCAGCCCCAGCGGGCCACGGTACAATGAGCAGTTCTTC	CASSPSGPRYNEQFF
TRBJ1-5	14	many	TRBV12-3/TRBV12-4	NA	TGTGCCAGCAGTTTGCGAGGGTTGGGTCAGCCCCAGCATTTT	CASSLRGLGQPQHF
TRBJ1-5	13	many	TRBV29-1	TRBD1	TGCAGCGTTGCAGAGGGGGCCAATCAGCCCCAGCATTTT	CSVAEGANQPQHF
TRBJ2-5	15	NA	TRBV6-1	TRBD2	TGTGCCAGCAGGGGACTAGCGGGGCGTCAAGAGACCCAGTACTTC	CASRGLAGRQETQYF
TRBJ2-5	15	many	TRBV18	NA	TGTGCCAGCTCACCCACGAATGGGGGGGCAGAGACCCAGTACTTC	CASSPTNGGAETQYF
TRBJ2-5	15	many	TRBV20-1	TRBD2	TGCAGTGCCAATACCCCCCGCGGGGGGGCGGAGACCCAGTACTTC	CSANTPRGGAETQYF
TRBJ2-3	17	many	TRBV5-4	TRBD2	TGTGCCAGCAGCGTACGGACTAGTGATCTTAGCACAGATACGCAGTATTTT	CASSVRTSDLSTDTQYF
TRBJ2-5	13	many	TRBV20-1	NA	TGCAGTGCCCCGGATCTAGCGAGAGAGACCCAGTACTTC	CSAPDLARETQYF
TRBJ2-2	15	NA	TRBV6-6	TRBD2	TGTGCCAGCAAGAATGGGGCGGGAGGACCCGGGGAGCTGTTTTTT	CASKNGAGGPGELFF
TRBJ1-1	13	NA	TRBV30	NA	TGTGCCTGGACTACAGGGATTGGCACTGAAGCTTTCTTT	CAWTTGIGTEAFF
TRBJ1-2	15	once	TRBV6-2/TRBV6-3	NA	TGTGCCAGCAGTTTCCTCGCGGGGGGGGCGCGAGGCTACACCTTC	CASSFLAGGARGYTF
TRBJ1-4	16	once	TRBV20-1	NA	TGCAGTGCCACCCCCTACACGGGACCAACTAATGAAAAACTGTTTTTT	CSATPYTGPTNEKLFF